The entry below describes one T cell receptor beta chain. Its antigen is unidentified. The germline V gene encodes CDR1 MNHNY and CDR2 SVGAGI (reference sequence). This CDR3 region has 13 residues. This specimen belongs to a study of blood T cells in healthy people across ages. Study-level results: Roughly linearly, TCR beta diversity per million T cells fell as age increased.

Primed by a sample-barcoded 5' primer and a J-beta primer mix, a second PCR proceeded for roughly 7 to 11 cycles. MiXCR, applied by TCRdb to the 5' RACE reads, yields one record per CDR3 protein. The sample consists of roughly 1,500,000 distinct CDR3 sequences, roughly 45% of them appearing once. The rearrangement uses TRBV6-6 and TRBJ2-7; a possible D gene is TRBD2 (5 bases). Matching the DNA end better, TRBJ2-4 makes the J call doubtful. This receptor was identified in a woman between 18 and 29 years old in good health. Input material: blood. The CDR3 reads CASSYSGADIQYF. The CDR3 nucleotides are TGTGCCAGCAGTTACTCCGGAGCGGACATTCAGTACTTC.